This TCR beta chain originates from a study of T cells and copy number aberrations in small-cell lung cancer. Study-level findings and limits: Tumors showed lower T-cell density, richness and clonality than adjacent lung, though density did not differ significantly. Due to few samples, these findings require validation.

No donor received preoperative chemotherapy or radiotherapy, or immunotherapy before or after surgery. Donors were all either smokers or heavy second-hand smokers. With 5 bases removed from V and 3 bases from J, the gap between germline ends came to 7 bases. This CDR3 contains 12 residues. Germline V gene sequence: CDR1 SGHVS, CDR2 FNYEAQ. Here immunoSEQ multiplex PCR was the method, and the copy in TCRdb shows in-frame clones only, minus some. In the table there are 7,500 or so clones, approximately 85% of which are singletons. Concerning this clone itself: As yet, its antigen is unknown.

The TCR sequence derives from a woman between 50 and 59 years old with small cell lung cancer. The V gene is TRBV7-6, the J gene TRBJ2-5; D gene ambiguous. Sequenced sample: normal tissue next to the tumor. CDR3 DNA: TGTGCCAGCAGCCGCCCGAAAGAGACCCAGTACTTC. Its protein product is CASSRPKETQYF. Combining the CDR3 with reference TRBV7-6 and TRBJ2-5 gives the whole variable domain GAGVSQSPRYKVTKRGQDVALRCDPISGHVSLYWYRQALGQGPEFLTYFNYEAQQDKSGLPNDRFSAERPEGSISTLTIQRTEQRDSAMYRCASSRPKETQYFGPGTRLLVL.